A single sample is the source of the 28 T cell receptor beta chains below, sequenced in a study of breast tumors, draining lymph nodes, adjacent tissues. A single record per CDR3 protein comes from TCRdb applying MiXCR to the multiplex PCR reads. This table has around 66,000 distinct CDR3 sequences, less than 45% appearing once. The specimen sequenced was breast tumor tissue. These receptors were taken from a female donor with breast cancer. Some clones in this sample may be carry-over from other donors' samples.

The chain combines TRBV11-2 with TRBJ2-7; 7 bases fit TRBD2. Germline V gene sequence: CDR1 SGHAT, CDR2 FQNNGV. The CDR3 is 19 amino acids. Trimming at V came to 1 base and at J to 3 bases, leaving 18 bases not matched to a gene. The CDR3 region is CASSLGGTTGGTRYYEQYF. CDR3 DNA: TGTGCCAGCAGCTTAGGGGGGACTACCGGGGGGACCCGGTACTACGAGCAGTACTTC.

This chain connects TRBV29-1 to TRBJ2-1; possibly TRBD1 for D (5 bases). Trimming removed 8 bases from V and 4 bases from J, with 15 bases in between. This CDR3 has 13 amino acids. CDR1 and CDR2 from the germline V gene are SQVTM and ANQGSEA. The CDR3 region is CSPQGVGYNEQFF. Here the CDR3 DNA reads TGCAGCCCCCAGGGTGTAGGGTACAATGAGCAGTTCTTC.

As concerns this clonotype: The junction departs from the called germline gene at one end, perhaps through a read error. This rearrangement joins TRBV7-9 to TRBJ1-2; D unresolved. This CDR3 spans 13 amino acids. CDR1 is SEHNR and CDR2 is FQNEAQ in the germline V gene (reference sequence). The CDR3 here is CASSGDTYYGYAF. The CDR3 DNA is TGTGCCAGCAGCGGAGACACCTACTATGGCTACGCCTTT.

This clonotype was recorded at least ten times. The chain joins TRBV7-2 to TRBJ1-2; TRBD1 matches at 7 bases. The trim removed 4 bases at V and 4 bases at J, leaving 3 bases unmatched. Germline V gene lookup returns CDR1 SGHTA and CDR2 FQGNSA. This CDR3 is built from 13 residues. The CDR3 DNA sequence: TGTGCCAGCAGCTCCTCAGGGGGCTATGGCTACACCTTC. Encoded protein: CASSSSGGYGYTF.

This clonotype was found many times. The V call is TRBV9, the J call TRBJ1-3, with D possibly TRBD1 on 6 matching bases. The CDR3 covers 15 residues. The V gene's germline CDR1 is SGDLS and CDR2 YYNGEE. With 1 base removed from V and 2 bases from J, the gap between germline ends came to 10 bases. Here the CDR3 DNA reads TGTGCCAGCAGCGTATCTGAGGGGGCTGGAAACACCATATATTTT. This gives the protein CASSVSEGAGNTIYF.

The CDR3 loop is CASSLPANRNEQFF. The CDR3 DNA follows: TGTGCCAGCAGTTTGCCTGCAAACAGGAATGAGCAGTTCTTC. The V gene is TRBV12-3 or TRBV12-4, the J gene TRBJ2-1, with a weak D call TRBD1 (5 bases). Trimming stripped 3 bases from V and 7 bases from J, with 13 bases between. This CDR3 comprises 14 residues.

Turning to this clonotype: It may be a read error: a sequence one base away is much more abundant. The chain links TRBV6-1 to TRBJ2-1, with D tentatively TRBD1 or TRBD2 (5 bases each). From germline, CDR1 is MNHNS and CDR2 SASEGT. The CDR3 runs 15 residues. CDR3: CASSQRGSAYNAQFF. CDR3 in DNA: TGTGCCAGCAGTCAACGGGGCAGCGCATACAATGCGCAGTTCTTC.

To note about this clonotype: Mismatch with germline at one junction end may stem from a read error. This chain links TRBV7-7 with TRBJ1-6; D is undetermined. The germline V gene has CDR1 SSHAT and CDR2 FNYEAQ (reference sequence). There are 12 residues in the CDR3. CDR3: CASSPNNSPLHF. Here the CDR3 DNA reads TGTGCTAGCAGCCCGAATAATTCACCCCTCCACTTT. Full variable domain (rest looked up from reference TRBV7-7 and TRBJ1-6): GAGVSQSPRYKVTKRGQDVTLRCDPISSHATLYWYQQALGQGPEFLTYFNYEAQPDKSGLPSDRFSAERPEGSISTLTIQRTEQRDSAMYRCASSPNNSPLHFGNGTRLTVT.

CDR3 in amino acids: CASSPAAGETQYF. Here the CDR3 DNA reads TGTGCCAGCAGCCCGGCGGCGGGGGAGACCCAGTACTTC. The chain uses TRBV11-3 and TRBJ2-5, with D perhaps matching TRBD2 (6 bases). Germline CDR1 is SGHNT and CDR2 is YENEEA. V lost 5 bases to trimming and J lost 5 bases, with 12 bases between them. This CDR3 is built from 13 residues.

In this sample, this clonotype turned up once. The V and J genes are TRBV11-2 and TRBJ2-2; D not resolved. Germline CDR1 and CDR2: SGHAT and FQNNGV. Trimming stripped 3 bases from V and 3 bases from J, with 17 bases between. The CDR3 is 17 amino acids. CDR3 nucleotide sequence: TGTGCCAGCAGCTTCACCCCTGCCGGAGCCGACACCGGGGAGCTGTTTTTT. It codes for CASSFTPAGADTGELFF.

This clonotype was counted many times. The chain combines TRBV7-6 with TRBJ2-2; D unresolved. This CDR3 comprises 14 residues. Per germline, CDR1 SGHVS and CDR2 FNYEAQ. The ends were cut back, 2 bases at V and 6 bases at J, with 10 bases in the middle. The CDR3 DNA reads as TGTGCCAGCAGCTTAAAGGGCAGTTCCGGGGAGCTGTTTTTT. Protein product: CASSLKGSSGELFF.

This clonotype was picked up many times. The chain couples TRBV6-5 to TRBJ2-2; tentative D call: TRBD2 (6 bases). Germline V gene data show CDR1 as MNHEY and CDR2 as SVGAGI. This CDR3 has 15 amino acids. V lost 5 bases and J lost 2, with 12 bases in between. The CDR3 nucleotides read TGTGCCAGCAGTACTGGGACTCTAAACACCGGGGAGCTGTTTTTT. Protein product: CASSTGTLNTGELFF.

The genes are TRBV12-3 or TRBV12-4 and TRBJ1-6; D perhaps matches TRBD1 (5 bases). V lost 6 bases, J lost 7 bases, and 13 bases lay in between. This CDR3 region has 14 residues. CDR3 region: CASRLGTPNSPLHF. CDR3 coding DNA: TGTGCCAGCAGGCTCGGGACGCCGAATTCACCCCTCCACTTT.

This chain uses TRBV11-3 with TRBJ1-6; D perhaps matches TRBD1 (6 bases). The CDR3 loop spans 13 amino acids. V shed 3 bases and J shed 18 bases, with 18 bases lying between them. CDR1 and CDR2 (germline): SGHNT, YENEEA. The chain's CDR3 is CASSFEGDSTPHF. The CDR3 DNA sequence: TGTGCCAGCAGCTTTGAGGGGGACTCAACCCCCCACTTT. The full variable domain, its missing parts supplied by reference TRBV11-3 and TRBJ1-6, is EAGVVQSPRYKIIEKKQPVAFWCNPISGHNTLYWYLQNLGQGPELLIRYENEEAVDDSQLPKDRFSAERLKGVDSTLKIQPAELGDSAVYLCASSFEGDSTPHFGNGTRLTVT.

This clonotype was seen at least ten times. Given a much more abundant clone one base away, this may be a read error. Here the CDR3 reads CSARPYRDPSEQYF. DNA for the CDR3: TGCAGTGCTAGACCCTACAGGGATCCCTCCGAGCAGTACTTC. This rearrangement joins TRBV20-1 to TRBJ2-7, with D possibly being TRBD1 (6 bases). This CDR3 has 14 amino acids. Germline CDR1 and CDR2: DFQATT and SNEGSKA (reference sequence). Trimming stripped 2 bases from V and 6 bases from J, with 17 bases between.

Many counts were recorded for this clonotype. The DNA for the CDR3 is TGCAGTGCCCGAGATTTTTACAGGGAGGAGACCCAGTACTTC. This translates into CSARDFYREETQYF. The rearrangement uses TRBV20-1 and TRBJ2-5, with D tentatively TRBD1 (6 bases). Looked up from germline, CDR1 is DFQATT and CDR2 is SNEGSKA (reference sequence). The CDR3 extends over 14 amino acids. Deletions cut 6 bases from V and 5 bases from J, with 19 bases between.

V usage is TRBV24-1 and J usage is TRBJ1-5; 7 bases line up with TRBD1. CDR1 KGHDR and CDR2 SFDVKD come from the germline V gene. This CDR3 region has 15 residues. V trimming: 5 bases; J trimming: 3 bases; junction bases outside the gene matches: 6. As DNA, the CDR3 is TGTGCCACCAGTGCCGAGGGACAGCACAATCAGCCCCAGCATTTT. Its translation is CATSAEGQHNQPQHF.

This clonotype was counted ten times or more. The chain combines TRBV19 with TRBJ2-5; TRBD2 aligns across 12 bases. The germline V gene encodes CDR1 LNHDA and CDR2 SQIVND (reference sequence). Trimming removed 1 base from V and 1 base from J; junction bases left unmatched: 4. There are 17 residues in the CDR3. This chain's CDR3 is CASSIGWTSGVQETQYF. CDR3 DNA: TGTGCCAGTAGTATAGGGTGGACTAGCGGGGTCCAAGAGACCCAGTACTTC.

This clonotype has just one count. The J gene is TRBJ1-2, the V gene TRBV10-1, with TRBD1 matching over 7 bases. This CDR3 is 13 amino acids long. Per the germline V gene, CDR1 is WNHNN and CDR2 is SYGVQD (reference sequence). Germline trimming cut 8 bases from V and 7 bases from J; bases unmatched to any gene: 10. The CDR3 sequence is CASGCGGGGGYTF. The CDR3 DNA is TGCGCCAGCGGTTGCGGAGGGGGCGGTGGCTACACCTTC.

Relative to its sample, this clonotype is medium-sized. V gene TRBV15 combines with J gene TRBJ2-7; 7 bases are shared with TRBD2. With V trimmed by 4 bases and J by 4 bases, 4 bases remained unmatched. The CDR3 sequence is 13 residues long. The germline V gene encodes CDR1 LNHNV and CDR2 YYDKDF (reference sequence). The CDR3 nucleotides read TGTGCCACCAGCACAGGGACTAATTACGAGCAGTACTTC. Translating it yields CATSTGTNYEQYF.

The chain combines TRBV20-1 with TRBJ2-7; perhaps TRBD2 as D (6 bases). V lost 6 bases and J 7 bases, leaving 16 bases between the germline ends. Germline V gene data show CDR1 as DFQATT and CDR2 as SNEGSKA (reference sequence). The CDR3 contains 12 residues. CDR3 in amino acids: CSAEAAGREQYF. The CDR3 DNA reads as TGCAGTGCCGAAGCGGCGGGACGGGAGCAGTACTTC.

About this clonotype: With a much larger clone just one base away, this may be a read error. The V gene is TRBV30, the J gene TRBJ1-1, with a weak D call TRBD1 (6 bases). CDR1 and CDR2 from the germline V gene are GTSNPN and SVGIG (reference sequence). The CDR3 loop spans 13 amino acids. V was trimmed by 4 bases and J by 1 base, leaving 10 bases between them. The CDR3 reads CAWKRGANTEAFF. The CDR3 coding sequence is TGTGCCTGGAAGCGGGGGGCGAACACTGAAGCTTTCTTT.

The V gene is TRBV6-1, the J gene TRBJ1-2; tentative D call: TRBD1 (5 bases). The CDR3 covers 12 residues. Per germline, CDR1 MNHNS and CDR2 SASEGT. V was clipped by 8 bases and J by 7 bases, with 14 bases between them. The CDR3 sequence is CASRLWGFGYTF. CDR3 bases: TGTGCCAGCCGTCTCTGGGGGTTTGGCTACACCTTC.

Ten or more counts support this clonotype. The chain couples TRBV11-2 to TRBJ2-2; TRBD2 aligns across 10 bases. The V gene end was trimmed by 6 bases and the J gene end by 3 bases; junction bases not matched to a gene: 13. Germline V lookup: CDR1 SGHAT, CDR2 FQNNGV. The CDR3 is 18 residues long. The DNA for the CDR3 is TGTGCCAGCAGGCAGAGGGCTAGCGGGGGTTGGTACACCGGGGAGCTGTTTTTT. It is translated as CASRQRASGGWYTGELFF.

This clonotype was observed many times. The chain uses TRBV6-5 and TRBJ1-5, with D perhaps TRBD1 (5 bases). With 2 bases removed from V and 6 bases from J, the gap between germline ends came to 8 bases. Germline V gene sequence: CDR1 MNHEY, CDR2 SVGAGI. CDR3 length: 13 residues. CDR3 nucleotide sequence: TGTGCCAGCAGTTACGGGGGGAGTCAGCCCCAGCATTTT. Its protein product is CASSYGGSQPQHF.

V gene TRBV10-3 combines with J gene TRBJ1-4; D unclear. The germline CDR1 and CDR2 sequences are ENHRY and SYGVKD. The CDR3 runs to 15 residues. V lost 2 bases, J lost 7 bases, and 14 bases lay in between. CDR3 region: CAISERESPPEKLFF. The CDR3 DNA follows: TGTGCCATCAGTGAGCGGGAGAGTCCTCCTGAAAAACTGTTTTTT.

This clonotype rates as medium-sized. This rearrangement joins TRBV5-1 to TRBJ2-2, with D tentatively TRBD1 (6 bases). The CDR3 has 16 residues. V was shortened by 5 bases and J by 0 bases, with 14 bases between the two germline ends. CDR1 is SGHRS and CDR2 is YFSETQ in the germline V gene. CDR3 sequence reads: CASSPKYRANTGELFF. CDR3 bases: TGCGCCAGCAGTCCTAAGTACAGGGCGAACACCGGGGAGCTGTTTTTT.

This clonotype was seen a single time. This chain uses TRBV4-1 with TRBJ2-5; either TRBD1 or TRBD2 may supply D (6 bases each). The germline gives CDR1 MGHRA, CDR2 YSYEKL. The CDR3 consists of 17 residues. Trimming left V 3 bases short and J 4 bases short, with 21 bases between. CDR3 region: CASSQELNGGRAETQYF. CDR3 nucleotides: TGCGCCAGCAGCCAGGAGTTGAATGGGGGGCGGGCAGAGACCCAGTACTTC.